This record looks at one T cell receptor beta chain sequence and its context. Germline V gene lookup returns CDR1 LNHDA and CDR2 SQIVND (reference sequence). V lost 10 bases, J lost 5 bases, and 10 bases stayed unmatched. The CDR3 runs to 14 residues. The data were obtained in a study of cytomegalovirus exposure and HLA in healthy donors. The PCR was carried out with 60 Vbeta primers and 13 Jbeta primers. Generated by immunoSEQ multiplex PCR, the TCRdb table keeps only in-frame clones and is missing some. The sample contains 110,000 to 150,000 clones, around four fifths of which appear only once. The sample taken for sequencing was PBMCs. The TCR was taken from a boy aged 2-15 years in good health and CMV-seronegative. This chain joins TRBV19 and TRBJ2-5; 10 bases line up with TRBD1. The CDR3 region is CATRGTGDLETQYF. The CDR3 DNA reads TGTGCCACTAGGGGGACAGGGGACCTGGAGACCCAGTACTTC.